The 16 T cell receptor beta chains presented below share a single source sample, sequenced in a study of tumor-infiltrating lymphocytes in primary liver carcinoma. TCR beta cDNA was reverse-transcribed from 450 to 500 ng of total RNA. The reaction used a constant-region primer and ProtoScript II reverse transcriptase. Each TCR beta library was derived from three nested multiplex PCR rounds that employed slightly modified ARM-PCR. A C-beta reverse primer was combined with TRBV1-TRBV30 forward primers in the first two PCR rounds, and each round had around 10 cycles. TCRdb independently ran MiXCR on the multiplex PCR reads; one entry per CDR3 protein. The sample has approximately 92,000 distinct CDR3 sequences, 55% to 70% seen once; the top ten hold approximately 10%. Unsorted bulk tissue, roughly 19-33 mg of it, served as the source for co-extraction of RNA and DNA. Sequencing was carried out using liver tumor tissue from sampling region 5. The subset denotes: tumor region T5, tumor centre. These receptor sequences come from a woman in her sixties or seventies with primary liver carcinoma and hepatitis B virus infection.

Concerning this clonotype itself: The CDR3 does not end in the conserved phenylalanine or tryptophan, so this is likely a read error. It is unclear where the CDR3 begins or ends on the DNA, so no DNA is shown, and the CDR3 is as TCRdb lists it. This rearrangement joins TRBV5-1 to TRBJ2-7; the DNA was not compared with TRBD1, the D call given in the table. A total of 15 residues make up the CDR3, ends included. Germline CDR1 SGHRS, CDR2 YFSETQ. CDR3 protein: CASSFNPGSDYERYL.

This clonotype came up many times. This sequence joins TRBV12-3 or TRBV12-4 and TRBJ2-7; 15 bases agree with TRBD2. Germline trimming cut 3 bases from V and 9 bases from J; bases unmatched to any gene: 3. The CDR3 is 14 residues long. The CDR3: CASSLGLAGGRQYF. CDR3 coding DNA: TGTGCCAGCAGTTTGGGACTAGCGGGAGGTCGGCAGTACTTC.

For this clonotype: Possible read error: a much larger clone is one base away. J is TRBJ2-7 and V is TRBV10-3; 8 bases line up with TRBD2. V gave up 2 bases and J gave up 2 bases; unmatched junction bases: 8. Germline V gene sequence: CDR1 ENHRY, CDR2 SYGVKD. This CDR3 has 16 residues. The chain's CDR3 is CAISEGGEAGAYEQYF. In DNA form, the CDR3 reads TGTGCCATCAGTGAGGGGGGGGAAGCGGGAGCCTACGAGCAGTACTTC.

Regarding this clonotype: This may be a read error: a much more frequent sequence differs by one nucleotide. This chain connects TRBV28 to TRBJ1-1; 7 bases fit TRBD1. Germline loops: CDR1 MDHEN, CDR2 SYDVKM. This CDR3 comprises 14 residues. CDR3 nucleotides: TGTGCCAGCAAGGCGGGACAGCGAAACACTGAATCTTTCTTT. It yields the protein CASKAGQRNTESFF.

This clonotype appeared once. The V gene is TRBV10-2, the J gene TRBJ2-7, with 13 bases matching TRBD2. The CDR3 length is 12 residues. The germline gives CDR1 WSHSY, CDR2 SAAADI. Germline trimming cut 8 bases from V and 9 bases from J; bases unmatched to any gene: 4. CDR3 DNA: TGCGCCAGCGGGACTAGCGGGATGGCGCAGTACTTC. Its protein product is CASGTSGMAQYF.

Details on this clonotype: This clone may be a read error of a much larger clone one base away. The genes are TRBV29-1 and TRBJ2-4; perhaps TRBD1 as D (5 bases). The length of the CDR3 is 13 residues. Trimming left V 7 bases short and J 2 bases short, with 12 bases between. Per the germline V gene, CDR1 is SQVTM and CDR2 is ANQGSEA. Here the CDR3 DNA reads TGCAGCGCCCAGGGTTGGACCAAAAACATTCAGTACTTC. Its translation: CSAQGWTKNIQYF.

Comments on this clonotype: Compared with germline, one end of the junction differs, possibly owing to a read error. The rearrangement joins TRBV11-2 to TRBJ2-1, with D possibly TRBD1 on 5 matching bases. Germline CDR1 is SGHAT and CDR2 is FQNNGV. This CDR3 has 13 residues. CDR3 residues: CASRPGRGREQLF. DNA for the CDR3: TGTGCCAGCAGACCAGGAAGGGGTCGAGAGCAGTTATTC. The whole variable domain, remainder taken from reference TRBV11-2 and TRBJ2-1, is EAGVAQSPRYKIIEKRQSVAFWCNPISGHATLYWYQQILGQGPKLLIQFQNNGVVDDSQLPKDRFSAERLKGVDSTLKIQPAKLEDSAVYLCASRPGRGREQLFGPGTRLTVL.

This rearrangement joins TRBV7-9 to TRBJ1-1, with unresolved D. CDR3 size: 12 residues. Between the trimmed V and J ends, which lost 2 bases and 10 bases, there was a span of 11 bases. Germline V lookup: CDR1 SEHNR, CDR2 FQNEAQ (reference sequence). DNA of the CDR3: TGTGCCAGCAGCTTACTAAACACCGGAGCTTTCTTT. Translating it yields CASSLLNTGAFF.

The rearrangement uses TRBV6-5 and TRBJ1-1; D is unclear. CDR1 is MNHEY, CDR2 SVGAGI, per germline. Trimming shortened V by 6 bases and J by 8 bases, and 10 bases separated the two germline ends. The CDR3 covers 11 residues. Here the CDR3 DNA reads TGTGCCAGCAGAGGCAGGAAGGAAGCTTTCTTT. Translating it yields CASRGRKEAFF.

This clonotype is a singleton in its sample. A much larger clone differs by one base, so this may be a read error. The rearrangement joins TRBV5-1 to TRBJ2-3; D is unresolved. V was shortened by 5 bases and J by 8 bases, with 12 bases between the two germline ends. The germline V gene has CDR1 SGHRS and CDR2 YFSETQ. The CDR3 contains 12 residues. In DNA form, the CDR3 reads TGCGCCAGCAGAGGCTCAGGAGTTACGCAGTATTTT. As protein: CASRGSGVTQYF.

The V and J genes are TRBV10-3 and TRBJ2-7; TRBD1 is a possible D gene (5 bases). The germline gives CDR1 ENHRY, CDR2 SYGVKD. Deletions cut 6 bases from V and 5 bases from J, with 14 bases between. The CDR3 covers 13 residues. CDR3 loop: CAIRPQGKDEQYF. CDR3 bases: TGTGCCATCAGGCCGCAGGGTAAGGACGAGCAGTACTTC.

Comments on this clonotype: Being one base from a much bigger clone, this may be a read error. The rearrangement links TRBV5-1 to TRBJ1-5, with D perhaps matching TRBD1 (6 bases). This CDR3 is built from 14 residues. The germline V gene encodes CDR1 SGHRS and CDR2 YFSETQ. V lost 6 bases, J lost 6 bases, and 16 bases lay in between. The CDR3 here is CASNTGGAGQPQHF. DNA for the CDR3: TGCGCCAGCAACACCGGGGGCGCGGGTCAGCCCCAGCATTTT.

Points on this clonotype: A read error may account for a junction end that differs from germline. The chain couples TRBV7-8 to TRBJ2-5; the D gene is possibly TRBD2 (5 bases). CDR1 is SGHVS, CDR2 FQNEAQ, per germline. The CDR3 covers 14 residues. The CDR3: CASSLRRRWETQYF. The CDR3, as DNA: TGTGCTAGCAGCTTGAGGAGGCGCTGGGAGACCCAGTACTTC.

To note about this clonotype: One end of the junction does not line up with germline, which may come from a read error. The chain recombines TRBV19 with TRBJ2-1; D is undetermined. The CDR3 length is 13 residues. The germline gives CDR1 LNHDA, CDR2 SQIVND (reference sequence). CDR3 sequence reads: CANSRVAHNEQFF. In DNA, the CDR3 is TGTGCCAATAGTAGGGTGGCTCACAATGAGCAGTTCTTC.

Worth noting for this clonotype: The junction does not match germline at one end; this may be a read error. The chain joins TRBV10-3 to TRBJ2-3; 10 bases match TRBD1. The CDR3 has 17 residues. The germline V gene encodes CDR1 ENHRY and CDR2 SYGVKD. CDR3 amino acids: CAITSTAGTGGTDTQYF. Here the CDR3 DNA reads TGTGCAATCACCTCAACGGCCGGGACAGGGGGCACAGATACGCAGTATTTT.

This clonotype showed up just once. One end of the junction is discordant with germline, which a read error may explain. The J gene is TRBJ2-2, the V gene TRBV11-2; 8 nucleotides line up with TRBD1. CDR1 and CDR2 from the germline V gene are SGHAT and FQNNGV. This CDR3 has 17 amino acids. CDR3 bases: TGTGCCAGCAGCCCCCTTCCCGGACAGGGTGATACCGGGGAGCCGTTTTTT. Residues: CASSPLPGQGDTGEPFF.